Listed below are T cell receptor beta chains from one sample, sequenced in a study of blood T cell repertoires in COVID-19. Profiled with immunoSEQ multiplex PCR; TCRdb holds only in-frame clones, not every one. This repertoire shows 55,000 to 70,000 clones, around 77% found once; its top ten account for 3.2%. Sequenced: peripheral blood. These receptors all stem from a man aged 60 to 69 with acute or convalescent COVID-19. Each CDR3 is given with its conserved first and last residue. The order of the fields is clone size, D gene, V gene, J gene, CDR3 DNA, CDR3 protein. A D gene is named only where the DNA matches it firmly. Clone size is stated in some rows and not others, as once, few, many or a class when expanded.

>once|-|TRBV5-1|TRBJ1-2
TGCGCCAGCAGCTTGATCCCGGACAGTTCTAATCCCACCTTC
CASSLIPDSSNPTF
>-|-|TRBV7-3|TRBJ1-1
TGTGCCAGCAGCTTAAGGGACTCGAACACTGAAGCTTTCTTT
CASSLRDSNTEAFF
>-|-|TRBV12-3/TRBV12-4|TRBJ2-5
TGTGCCACCGCCCGACTGCAAGAGACCCAGTACTTC
CATARLQETQYF
>-|-|TRBV12-3/TRBV12-4|TRBJ2-3
TGTGCCAGCAGCCGAGTCTCTGCAGGTACGCAGTATTTT
CASSRVSAGTQYF
>-|-|TRBV28|TRBJ1-1
TGTGCCAGCAGTCCTCGTCGCTCGGTGACTGAAGCTTTCTTT
CASSPRRSVTEAFF
>-|-|TRBV2|TRBJ1-4
TGTGCCAGCGCCGAGCCCTCTAATGAAAAACTGTTTTTT
CASAEPSNEKLFF
>-|-|TRBV10-3|TRBJ2-3
TGTGCCATCAGGGGGACTTTCACAGATACGCAGTATTTT
CAIRGTFTDTQYF
>-|TRBD1|TRBV18|TRBJ1-5
TGTGCCAGCTCCCCCGGGGAGTGGACAGGGGGCAATAGCAATCAGCCCCAGCATTTT
CASSPGEWTGGNSNQPQHF
>-|TRBD2|TRBV10-1|TRBJ2-3
TGCGCCAGCAGGACCAGACTAGCGCGAGTCAACACAGATACGCAGTATTTT
CASRTRLARVNTDTQYF
>-|-|TRBV18|TRBJ1-3
TGTGCCAGCTCACCAGGACAGCCGTACTCTGGAAACACCATATATTTT
CASSPGQPYSGNTIYF
>-|-|TRBV7-9|TRBJ1-2
TGTGCCAGCAACTTCAAAGGGGATGGCTACACCTTC
CASNFKGDGYTF
>-|-|TRBV2|TRBJ1-4
TGTGCCAGCAGTGAAGCCAAACAGGTGTCCTTGACTTTT
CASSEAKQVSLTF
>-|TRBD1|TRBV28|TRBJ2-3
TGTGCCAGCTGGGACAGGGACCAAGATACGCAGTATTTT
CASWDRDQDTQYF
>-|TRBD1|TRBV2|TRBJ1-1
TGTGCCAGCAGTGCACAGGGGATGAACACTGAAGCTTTCTTT
CASSAQGMNTEAFF
>-|TRBD1|TRBV6-5|TRBJ1-2
TGTGCCAGCAGGGCAGGGGGATCTGGGGGCTACACCTTC
CASRAGGSGGYTF
>-|TRBD1|TRBV5-1|TRBJ1-4
TGCGCCAGCAGCCAAAAGACAGGGGAAAAACTGTTTTTT
CASSQKTGEKLFF
>-|TRBD1|TRBV5-1|TRBJ1-2
TGCGCCAGCAGCTTCCAGGGGGGCACTAACTATGGCTACACCTTC
CASSFQGGTNYGYTF
>few|-|TRBV5-1|TRBJ2-7
TGCGCCAGCAGCTCTCTTCCCAGCTCCTACGAGCAGTACTTC
CASSSLPSSYEQYF
>-|-|TRBV9|TRBJ2-1
TGTGCCAGCAGCGCCCACTTTAGCGTATCCTACAATGAGCAGTTCTTC
CASSAHFSVSYNEQFF
>-|-|TRBV5-1|TRBJ1-1
TGCGCCAGCAGCTTGGGAGGACAGTCGGAAGCTTTCTTT
CASSLGGQSEAFF